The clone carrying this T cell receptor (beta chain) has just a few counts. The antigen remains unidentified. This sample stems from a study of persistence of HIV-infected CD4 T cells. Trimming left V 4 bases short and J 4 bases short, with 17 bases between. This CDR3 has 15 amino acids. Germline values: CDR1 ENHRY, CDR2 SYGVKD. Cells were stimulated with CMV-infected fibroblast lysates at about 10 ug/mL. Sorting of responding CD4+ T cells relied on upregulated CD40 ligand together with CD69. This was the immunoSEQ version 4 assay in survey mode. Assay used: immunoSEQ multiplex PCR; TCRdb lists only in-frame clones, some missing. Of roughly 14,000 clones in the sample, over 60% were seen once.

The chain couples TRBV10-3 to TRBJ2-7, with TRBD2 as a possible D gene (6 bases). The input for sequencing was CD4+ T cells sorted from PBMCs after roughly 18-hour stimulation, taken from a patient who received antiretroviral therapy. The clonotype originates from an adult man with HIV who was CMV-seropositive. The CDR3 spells CAISVEAGRQYEQYF. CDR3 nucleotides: TGTGCCATCAGTGTGGAGGCCGGGAGACAATACGAGCAGTACTTC.